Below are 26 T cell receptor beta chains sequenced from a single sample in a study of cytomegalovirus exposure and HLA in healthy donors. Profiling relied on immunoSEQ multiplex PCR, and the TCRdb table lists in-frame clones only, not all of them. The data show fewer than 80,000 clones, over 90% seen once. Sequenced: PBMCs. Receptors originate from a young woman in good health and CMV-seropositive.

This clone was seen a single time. The CDR3 nucleotides are TGTGCCTGGAGTGCCATCGGGGGTAGCTCCTACGAGCAGTACTTC. Protein sequence: CAWSAIGGSSYEQYF. This chain joins TRBV30 and TRBJ2-7; a weak D match, TRBD2 (6 bases). Germline V gene sequence: CDR1 GTSNPN, CDR2 SVGIG (reference sequence). There are 15 residues in the CDR3. With 1 base removed from V and 0 bases from J, the gap between germline ends came to 13 bases.

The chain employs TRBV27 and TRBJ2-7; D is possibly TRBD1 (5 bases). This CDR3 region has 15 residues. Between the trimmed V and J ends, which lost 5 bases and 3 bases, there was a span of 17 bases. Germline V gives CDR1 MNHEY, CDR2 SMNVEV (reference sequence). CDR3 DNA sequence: TGTGCCAGCAGTCCGCGGATCAGGGTCCGCTACGAGCAGTACTTC. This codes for CASSPRIRVRYEQYF.

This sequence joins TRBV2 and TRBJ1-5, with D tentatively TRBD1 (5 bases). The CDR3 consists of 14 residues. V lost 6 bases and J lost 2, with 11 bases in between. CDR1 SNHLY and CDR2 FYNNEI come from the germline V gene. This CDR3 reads CASRETVGNQPQHF. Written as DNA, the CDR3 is TGTGCCAGCAGGGAGACAGTGGGCAATCAGCCCCAGCATTTT.

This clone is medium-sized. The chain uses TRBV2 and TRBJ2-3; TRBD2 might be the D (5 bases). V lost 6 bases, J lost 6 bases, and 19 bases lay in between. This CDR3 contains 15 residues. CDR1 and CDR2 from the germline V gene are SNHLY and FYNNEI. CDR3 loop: CASRLRDESYDTQYF. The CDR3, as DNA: TGTGCCAGCAGGTTACGGGATGAGTCATACGATACGCAGTATTTT.

The CDR3 DNA reads as TGTGCCAGCAGCTTAGGGGGACCAGCGGGGGAGACCCAGTACTTC. Translating it yields CASSLGGPAGETQYF. V gene TRBV11-3 combines with J gene TRBJ2-5; 7 positions agree with TRBD2. CDR1 and CDR2 (germline): SGHNT, YENEEA. The CDR3 is 15 residues long. The J segment lost 5 bases and the V segment lost 1 base, leaving 7 bases of the junction unmatched. Using reference TRBV11-3 and TRBJ2-5 for the parts outside the CDR3, the full variable domain is EAGVVQSPRYKIIEKKQPVAFWCNPISGHNTLYWYLQNLGQGPELLIRYENEEAVDDSQLPKDRFSAERLKGVDSTLKIQPAELGDSAVYLCASSLGGPAGETQYFGPGTRLLVL.

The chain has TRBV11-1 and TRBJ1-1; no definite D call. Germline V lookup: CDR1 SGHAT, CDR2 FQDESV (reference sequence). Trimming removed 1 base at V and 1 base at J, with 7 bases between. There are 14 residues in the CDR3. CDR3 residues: CASSLDRENTEAFF. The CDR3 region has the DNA TGTGCCAGCAGCTTAGATAGAGAGAACACTGAAGCTTTCTTT.

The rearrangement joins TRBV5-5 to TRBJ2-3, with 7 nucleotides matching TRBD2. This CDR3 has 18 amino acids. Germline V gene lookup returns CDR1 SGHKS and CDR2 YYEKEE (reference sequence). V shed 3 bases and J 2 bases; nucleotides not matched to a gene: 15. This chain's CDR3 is CASSYDLGRAILTDTQYF. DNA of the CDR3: TGTGCCAGCAGCTACGACTTAGGGAGGGCCATACTCACAGATACGCAGTATTTT.

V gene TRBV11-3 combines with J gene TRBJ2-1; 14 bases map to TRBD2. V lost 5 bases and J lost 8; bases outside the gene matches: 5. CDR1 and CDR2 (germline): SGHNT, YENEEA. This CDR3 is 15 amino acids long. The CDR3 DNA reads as TGTGCCAGCAGCCCGGGACTAGCGGGGGCCCATGAGCAGTTCTTC. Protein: CASSPGLAGAHEQFF.

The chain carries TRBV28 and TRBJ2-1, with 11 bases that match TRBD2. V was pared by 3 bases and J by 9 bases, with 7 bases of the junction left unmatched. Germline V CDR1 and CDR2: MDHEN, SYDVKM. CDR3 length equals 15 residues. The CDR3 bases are TGTGCCAGCAGTTTGGGGGCTAGCGGGAGGCGTGAGCAGTTCTTC. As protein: CASSLGASGRREQFF.

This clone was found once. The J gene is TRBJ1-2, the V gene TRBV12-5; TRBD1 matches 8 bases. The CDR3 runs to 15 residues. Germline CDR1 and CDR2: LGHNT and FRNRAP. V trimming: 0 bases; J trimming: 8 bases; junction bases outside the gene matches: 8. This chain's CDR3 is CASGLVRGQGQGYTF. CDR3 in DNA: TGTGCTAGTGGTTTGGTACGTGGACAGGGCCAGGGCTACACCTTC.

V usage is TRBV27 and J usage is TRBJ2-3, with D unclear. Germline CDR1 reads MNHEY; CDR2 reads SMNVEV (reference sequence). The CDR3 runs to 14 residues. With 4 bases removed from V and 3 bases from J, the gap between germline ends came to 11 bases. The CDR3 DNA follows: TGTGCCAGCAGTTCCTCTTTTTCTACAGATACGCAGTATTTT. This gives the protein CASSSSFSTDTQYF.

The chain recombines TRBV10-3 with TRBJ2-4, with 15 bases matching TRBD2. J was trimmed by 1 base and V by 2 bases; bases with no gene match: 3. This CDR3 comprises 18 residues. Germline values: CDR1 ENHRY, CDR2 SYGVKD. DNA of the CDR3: TGTGCCATCAGTGAGGGACTAGCGGGAGGGCCGGCCAAAAACATTCAGTACTTC. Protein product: CAISEGLAGGPAKNIQYF.

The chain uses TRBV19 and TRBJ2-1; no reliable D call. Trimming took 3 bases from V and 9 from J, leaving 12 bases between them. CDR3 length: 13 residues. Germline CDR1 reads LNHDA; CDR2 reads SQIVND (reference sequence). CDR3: CASSIFSPAEQFF. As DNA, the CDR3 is TGTGCCAGTAGTATTTTCAGTCCTGCTGAGCAGTTCTTC.

CDR3 protein: CASGRDRGATDTQYF. The DNA for the CDR3 is TGTGCCAGCGGTAGGGACAGAGGGGCCACAGATACGCAGTATTTT. The chain joins TRBV2 to TRBJ2-3; the match to TRBD1 covers 7 bases. The CDR3 totals 15 residues. Germline V gene sequence: CDR1 SNHLY, CDR2 FYNNEI. The V segment lost 8 bases and the J segment 2 bases; nucleotides outside the gene matches: 10. Variable domain in full (rest from reference TRBV2 and TRBJ2-3): EPEVTQTPSHQVTQMGQEVILRCVPISNHLYFYWYRQILGQKVEFLVSFYNNEISEKSEIFDDQFSVERPDGSNFTLKIRSTKLEDSAMYFCASGRDRGATDTQYFGPGTRLTVL.

The DNA for the CDR3 is TGCGCCAGCAGCCATTACGGGACTAGCGGCAACTACGAGCAGTACTTC. Amino acids: CASSHYGTSGNYEQYF. This chain connects TRBV4-3 to TRBJ2-7; 11 bases line up with TRBD2. Trimming removed 3 bases from V and 3 bases from J; junction bases left unmatched: 7. Germline CDR1 and CDR2: LGHNA and YSLEER. This CDR3 has 16 residues.

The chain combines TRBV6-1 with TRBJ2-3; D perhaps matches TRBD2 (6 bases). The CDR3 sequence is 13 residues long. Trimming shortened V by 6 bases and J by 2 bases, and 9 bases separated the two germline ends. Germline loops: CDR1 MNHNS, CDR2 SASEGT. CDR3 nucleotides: TGTGCCAGCAGACGGGACTCCACAGATACGCAGTATTTT. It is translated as CASRRDSTDTQYF.

CDR3 sequence reads: CASSLFGLDEQFF. In DNA, the CDR3 is TGTGCCAGCAGTTTATTTGGACTCGATGAGCAGTTCTTC. The chain employs TRBV27 and TRBJ2-1, with D maybe TRBD2 (5 bases). The ends were cut back, 1 base at V and 8 bases at J, with 9 bases in the middle. The CDR3 sequence is 13 residues long. Germline loops: CDR1 MNHEY, CDR2 SMNVEV (reference sequence).

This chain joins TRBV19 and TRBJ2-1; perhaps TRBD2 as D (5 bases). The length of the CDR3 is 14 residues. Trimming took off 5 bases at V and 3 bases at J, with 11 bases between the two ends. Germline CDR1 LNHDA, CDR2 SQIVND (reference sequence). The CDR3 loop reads CASSLRGDYNEQFF. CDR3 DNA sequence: TGTGCCAGTAGTTTACGGGGAGACTACAATGAGCAGTTCTTC.

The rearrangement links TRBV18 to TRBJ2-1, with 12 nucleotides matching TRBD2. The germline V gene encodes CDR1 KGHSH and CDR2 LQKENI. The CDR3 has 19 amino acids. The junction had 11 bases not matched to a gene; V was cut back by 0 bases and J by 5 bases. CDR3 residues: CASSPPWLAGGGFDNEQFF. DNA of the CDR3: TGTGCCAGCTCACCACCGTGGCTAGCGGGAGGGGGCTTCGACAATGAGCAGTTCTTC.

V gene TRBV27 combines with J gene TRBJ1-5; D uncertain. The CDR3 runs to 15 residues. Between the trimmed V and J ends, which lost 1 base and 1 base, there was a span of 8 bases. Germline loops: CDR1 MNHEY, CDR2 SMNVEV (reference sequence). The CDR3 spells CASSLYSGSNQPQHF. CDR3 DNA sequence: TGTGCCAGCAGTTTATATTCGGGAAGCAATCAGCCCCAGCATTTT.

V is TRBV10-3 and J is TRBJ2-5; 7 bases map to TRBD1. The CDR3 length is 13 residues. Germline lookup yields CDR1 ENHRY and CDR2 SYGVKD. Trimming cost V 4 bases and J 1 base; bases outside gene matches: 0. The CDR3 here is CAISGTGQETQYF. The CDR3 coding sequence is TGTGCCATCAGTGGGACAGGCCAAGAGACCCAGTACTTC.

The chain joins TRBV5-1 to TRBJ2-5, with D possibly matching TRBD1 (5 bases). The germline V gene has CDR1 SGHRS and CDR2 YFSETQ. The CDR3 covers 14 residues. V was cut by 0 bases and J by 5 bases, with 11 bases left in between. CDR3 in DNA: TGCGCCAGCAGCTTGGTAGGGGTTTGGGAGACCCAGTACTTC. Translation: CASSLVGVWETQYF.

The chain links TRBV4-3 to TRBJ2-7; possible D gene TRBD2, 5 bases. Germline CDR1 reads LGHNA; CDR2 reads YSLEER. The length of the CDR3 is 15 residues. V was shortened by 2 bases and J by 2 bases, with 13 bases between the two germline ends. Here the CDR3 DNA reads TGCGCCAGCAGCCAAAGATTAGGGAGAACCTACGAGCAGTACTTC. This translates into CASSQRLGRTYEQYF.

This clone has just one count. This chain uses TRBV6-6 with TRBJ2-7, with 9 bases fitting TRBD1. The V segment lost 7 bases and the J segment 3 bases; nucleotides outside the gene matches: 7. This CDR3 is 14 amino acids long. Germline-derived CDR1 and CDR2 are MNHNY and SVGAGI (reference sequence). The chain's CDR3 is CASIQGQGGYEQYF. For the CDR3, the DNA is TGTGCCAGCATTCAGGGACAGGGAGGCTACGAGCAGTACTTC.

The CDR3 DNA reads as TGTGCCAGTAGTAAGTGGGCCGGCTACGAGCAGTACTTC. Protein: CASSKWAGYEQYF. The chain links TRBV19 to TRBJ2-7, with D hard to call. V dropped 4 bases and J dropped 3 bases, with 10 bases sitting between them. The CDR3 is 13 residues long. Per germline, CDR1 LNHDA and CDR2 SQIVND (reference sequence).

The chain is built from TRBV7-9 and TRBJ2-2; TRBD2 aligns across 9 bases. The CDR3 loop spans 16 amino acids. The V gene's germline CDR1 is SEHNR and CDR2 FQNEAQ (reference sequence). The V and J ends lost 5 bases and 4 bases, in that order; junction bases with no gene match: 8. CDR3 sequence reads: CASSPNSGSGTGELFF. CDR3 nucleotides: TGTGCCAGCAGCCCGAATAGCGGGAGTGGCACCGGGGAGCTGTTTTTT.